This T cell receptor beta chain was sequenced during a study of CD8+ T cells in alopecia areata. Study-wide background: Those treated were given oral tofacitinib at 5 to 10 mg twice daily.

Study conclusions and caveats: Possibly because of HLA-related factors, TCR sharing was less clear across patients than in mice. Affected scalp, especially in alopecia totalis/universalis, had a higher clonality than normal scalp did.

The germline CDR1 and CDR2 sequences are MDHEN and SYDVKM. The germline V and J ends were trimmed by 6 bases and 9 bases, with 14 bases remaining between them. The CDR3 spans 12 residues. Sample treatment: oral pan-JAK inhibitor, 5-10 mg twice daily. Sequencing relied on a cDNA template that was reverse transcribed from extracted RNA. TCRdb's copy holds only in-frame clones and misses some; the assay was immunoSEQ multiplex PCR. Among 200,000 or so clones listed, 55% to 70% were seen once. The sample holds a few counts of this clone. What it binds is unknown. The chain links TRBV28 to TRBJ1-1, with a weak D call TRBD1 (5 bases). The sequence derives from a human donor with alopecia areata. The starting material was CD4+ T cells sorted from blood, obtained at week 24, from a patient treated with tofacitinib. CDR3 amino acids: CASRETRDKAFF. The CDR3 DNA is TGTGCCAGCAGAGAGACCAGGGATAAAGCTTTCTTT. The full variable domain, rest sourced from reference TRBV28 and TRBJ1-1, is DVKVTQSSRYLVKRTGEKVFLECVQDMDHENMFWYRQDPGLGLRLIYFSYDVKMKEKGDIPEGYSVSREKKERFSLILESASTNQTSMYLCASRETRDKAFFGQGTRLTVV.